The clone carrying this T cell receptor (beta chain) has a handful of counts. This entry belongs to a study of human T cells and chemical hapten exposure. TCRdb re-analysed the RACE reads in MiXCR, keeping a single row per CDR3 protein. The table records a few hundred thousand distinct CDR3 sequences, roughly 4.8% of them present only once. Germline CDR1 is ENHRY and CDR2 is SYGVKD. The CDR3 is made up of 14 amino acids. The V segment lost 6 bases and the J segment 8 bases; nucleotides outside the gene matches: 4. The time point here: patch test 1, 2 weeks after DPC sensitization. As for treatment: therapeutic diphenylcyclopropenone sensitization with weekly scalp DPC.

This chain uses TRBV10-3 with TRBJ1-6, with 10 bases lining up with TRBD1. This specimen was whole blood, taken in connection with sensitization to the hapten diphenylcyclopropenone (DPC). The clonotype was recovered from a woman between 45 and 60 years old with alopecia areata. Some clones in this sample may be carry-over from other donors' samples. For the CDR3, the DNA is TGTGCCATCAGCGGACAGGGGGGTGATTCACCCCTCCACTTT. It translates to CAISGQGGDSPLHF.